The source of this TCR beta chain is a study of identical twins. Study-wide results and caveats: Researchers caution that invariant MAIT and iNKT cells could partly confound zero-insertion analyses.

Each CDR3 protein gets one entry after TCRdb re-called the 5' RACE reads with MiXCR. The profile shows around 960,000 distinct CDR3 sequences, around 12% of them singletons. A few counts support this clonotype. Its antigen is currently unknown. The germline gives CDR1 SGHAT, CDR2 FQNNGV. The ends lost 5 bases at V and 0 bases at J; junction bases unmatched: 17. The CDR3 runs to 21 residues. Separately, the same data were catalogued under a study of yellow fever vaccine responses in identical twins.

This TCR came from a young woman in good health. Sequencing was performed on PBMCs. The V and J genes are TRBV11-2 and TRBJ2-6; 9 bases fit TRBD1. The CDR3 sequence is CASSIKLRTGVPSSGANVLTF. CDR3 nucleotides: TGTGCCAGCAGCATCAAACTCCGGACAGGGGTTCCTAGCTCTGGGGCCAACGTCCTGACTTTC.